One sample yielded the 11 T cell receptor beta chains listed below, sequenced in a study of T cell responses to AZD1222 COVID-19 vaccine (dated by TCRdb to 2020 to 2022). The time point label on this specimen signifies: baseline before first vaccination. The intended sense of this specimen's treatment or condition label: meningococcal conjugate vaccine given as trial control. Library method: the immunoSEQ multiplex PCR assay. Not all clones reach the TCRdb copy of this immuneACCESS table, which keeps in-frame sequences only. Checked studies attribute under half of the gap to unresolved V genes and leave the rest unexplained. The sample table shows 84,000 or so clones, and approximately 90% are seen once. The top ten hold 5.2% of the sample. This sample comprised peripheral blood, obtained on day 0 of MenACWY control vaccination. These receptor sequences come from an adult in good health.

The chain carries TRBV5-1 and TRBJ2-6; maybe TRBD1 (5 bases). There are 18 residues in the CDR3. The germline CDR1 and CDR2 sequences are SGHRS and YFSETQ. V was cut by 0 bases and J by 0 bases, with 13 bases left in between. The CDR3 protein is CASSLVRGSSSGANVLTF. DNA for the CDR3: TGCGCCAGCAGCTTGGTTAGGGGCTCTAGCTCTGGGGCCAACGTCCTGACTTTC.

The rearrangement links TRBV6-5 to TRBJ1-2, with D tentatively TRBD1 (6 bases). V was cut by 4 bases and J by 2 bases, with 14 bases left in between. CDR3 length equals 15 residues. Germline V gene lookup returns CDR1 MNHEY and CDR2 SVGAGI. The CDR3 loop is CASSSRVQGNYGYTF. CDR3 nucleotide sequence: TGTGCCAGCAGTTCTCGCGTACAGGGAAACTATGGCTACACCTTC.

The chain couples TRBV7-9 to TRBJ2-5, with 7 bases matching TRBD1. This CDR3 is built from 14 residues. Trimming at V came to 1 base and at J to 5 bases, leaving 4 bases not matched to a gene. CDR1 and CDR2 (germline): SEHNR, FQNEAQ (reference sequence). The chain's CDR3 is CASSLGVGGETQYF. CDR3 coding DNA: TGTGCCAGCAGCTTAGGGGTAGGGGGCGAGACCCAGTACTTC.

The chain joins TRBV5-1 to TRBJ1-4; 9 nucleotides align to TRBD1. Germline loops: CDR1 SGHRS, CDR2 YFSETQ. After removal of 5 bases from V and 4 bases from J, the junction contained 6 bases not matched to a gene. There are 15 residues in the CDR3. This CDR3 is CASRDRGLGNEKLFF. CDR3 sequence (DNA): TGCGCCAGCAGGGACAGGGGACTTGGTAATGAAAAACTGTTTTTT.

The V call is TRBV19, the J call TRBJ2-1, with 7 bases fitting TRBD1. V dropped 10 bases and J dropped 4; count of bases not matched to a gene: 10. Germline V gene data show CDR1 as LNHDA and CDR2 as SQIVND (reference sequence). This CDR3 contains 14 residues. CDR3 nucleotides: TGTGCCACCACCCGGACAGGTGCATACAATGAGCAGTTCTTC. Its protein product is CATTRTGAYNEQFF.

The chain combines TRBV7-8 with TRBJ1-2, with 7 bases fitting TRBD1. V lost 0 bases, J lost 2 bases, and 3 bases stayed unmatched. Germline CDR1 reads SGHVS; CDR2 reads FQNEAQ. The CDR3 has 15 amino acids. CDR3 nucleotide sequence: TGTGCCAGCAGCTTAGCCCCGACAGGGAACTATGGCTACACCTTC. Translating gives CASSLAPTGNYGYTF.

CDR3 amino acids: CASRPLGLAGGETGELFF. As DNA, the CDR3 is TGTGCCAGTAGACCTCTGGGACTAGCGGGAGGGGAGACCGGGGAGCTGTTTTTT. The gene calls are TRBV19 and TRBJ2-2, with TRBD2 identical over 16 bases. The CDR3 spans 18 residues. J gave up 5 bases and V 6 bases, and 9 bases lay outside the gene matches. Germline V gene lookup returns CDR1 LNHDA and CDR2 SQIVND (reference sequence).

The CDR3 DNA sequence: TGTGCCAGCGCCTCCTGGACAGGGAGCTCCTACAATGAGCAGTTCTTC. Its protein is CASASWTGSSYNEQFF. The rearrangement joins TRBV28 to TRBJ2-1; 8 nucleotides align to TRBD1. The ends lost 8 bases at V and 0 bases at J; junction bases unmatched: 9. The CDR3 is 16 residues long. CDR1 and CDR2 (germline): MDHEN, SYDVKM.

The chain has TRBV7-8 and TRBJ1-6; D gene ambiguous. The CDR3 has 14 residues. V was pared by 0 bases and J by 8 bases, with 8 bases between. CDR1 and CDR2 (germline): SGHVS, FQNEAQ. This CDR3 is CASSLAGRDSPLHF. The CDR3 coding sequence is TGTGCCAGCAGCTTAGCAGGGAGGGATTCACCCCTCCACTTT.

The table lists this clone with a few counts. This CDR3 is CASRKGNQPQHF. In DNA, the CDR3 is TGTGCCAGTAGGAAGGGCAATCAGCCCCAGCATTTT. The chain has TRBV19 and TRBJ1-5; D is uncertain. Germline CDR1 LNHDA, CDR2 SQIVND (reference sequence). The CDR3 spans 12 residues. Trimming took 6 bases from V and 2 from J, leaving 5 bases between them.

This rearrangement joins TRBV2 to TRBJ2-7, with 13 bases matching TRBD2. Germline V gene data show CDR1 as SNHLY and CDR2 as FYNNEI. V lost 6 bases and J lost 1; bases outside the gene matches: 3. The length of the CDR3 is 15 residues. Written as DNA, the CDR3 is TGTGCCAGCAGGCAGACTAGCGGGGGGTCCTACGAGCAGTACTTC. Encoded protein: CASRQTSGGSYEQYF.